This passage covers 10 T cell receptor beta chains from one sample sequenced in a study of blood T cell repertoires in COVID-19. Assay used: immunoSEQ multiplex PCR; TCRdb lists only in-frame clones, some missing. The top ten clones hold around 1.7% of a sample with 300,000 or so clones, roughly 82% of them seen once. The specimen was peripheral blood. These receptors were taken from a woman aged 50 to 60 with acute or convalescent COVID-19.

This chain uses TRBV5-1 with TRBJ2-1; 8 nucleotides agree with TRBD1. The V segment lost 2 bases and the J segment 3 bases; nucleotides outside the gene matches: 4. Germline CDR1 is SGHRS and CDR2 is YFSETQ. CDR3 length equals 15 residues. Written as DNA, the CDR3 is TGCGCCAGCAGCTTCCAGGGGGCAGACTACAATGAGCAGTTCTTC. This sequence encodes CASSFQGADYNEQFF.

CDR3 in amino acids: CASSTPTDTQYF. The CDR3 DNA sequence: TGTGCCAGCAGTACTCCGACAGATACGCAGTATTTT. The chain uses TRBV27 and TRBJ2-3; D uncertain. The CDR3 has 12 amino acids. Germline CDR1 is MNHEY and CDR2 is SMNVEV (reference sequence). The V end lost 5 bases, the J end lost 3 bases, and 6 bases lay between the germline ends.

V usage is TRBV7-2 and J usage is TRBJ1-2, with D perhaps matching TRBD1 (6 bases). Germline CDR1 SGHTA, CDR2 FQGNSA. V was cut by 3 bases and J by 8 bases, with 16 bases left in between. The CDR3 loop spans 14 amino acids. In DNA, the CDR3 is TGTGCCAGCAGCTTGTACGACAGCCAGGGGGGCTACACCTTC. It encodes CASSLYDSQGGYTF.

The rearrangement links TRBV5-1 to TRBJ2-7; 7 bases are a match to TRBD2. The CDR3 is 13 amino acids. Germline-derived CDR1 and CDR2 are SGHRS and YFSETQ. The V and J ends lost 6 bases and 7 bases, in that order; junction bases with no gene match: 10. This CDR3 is CASNSGGLGEQYF. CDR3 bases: TGCGCCAGCAATTCGGGAGGTCTTGGAGAGCAGTACTTC. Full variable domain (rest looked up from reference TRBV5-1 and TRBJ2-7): KAGVTQTPRYLIKTRGQQVTLSCSPISGHRSVSWYQQTPGQGLQFLFEYFSETQRNKGNFPGRFSGRQFSNSRSEMNVSTLELGDSALYLCASNSGGLGEQYFGPGTRLTVT.

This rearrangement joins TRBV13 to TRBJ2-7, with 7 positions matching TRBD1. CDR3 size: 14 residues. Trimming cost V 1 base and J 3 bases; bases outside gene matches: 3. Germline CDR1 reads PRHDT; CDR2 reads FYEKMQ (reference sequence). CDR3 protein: CASSLAGGGYEQYF. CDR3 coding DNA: TGTGCCAGCAGCTTAGCAGGGGGTGGCTACGAGCAGTACTTC.

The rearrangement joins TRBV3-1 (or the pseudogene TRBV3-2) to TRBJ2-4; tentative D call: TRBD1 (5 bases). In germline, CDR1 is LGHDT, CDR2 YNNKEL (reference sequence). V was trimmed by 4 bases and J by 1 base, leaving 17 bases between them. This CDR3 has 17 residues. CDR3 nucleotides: TGTGCCAGCAGCCCAACAGGTCCCCTATGGGCCAAAAACATTCAGTACTTC. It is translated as CASSPTGPLWAKNIQYF.

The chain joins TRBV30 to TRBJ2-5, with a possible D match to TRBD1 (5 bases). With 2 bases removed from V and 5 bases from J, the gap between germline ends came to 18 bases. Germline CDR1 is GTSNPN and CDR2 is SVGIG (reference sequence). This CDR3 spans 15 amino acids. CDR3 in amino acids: CAWSSGPGSRETQYF. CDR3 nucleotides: TGTGCCTGGAGTTCCGGTCCAGGGTCCAGGGAGACCCAGTACTTC.

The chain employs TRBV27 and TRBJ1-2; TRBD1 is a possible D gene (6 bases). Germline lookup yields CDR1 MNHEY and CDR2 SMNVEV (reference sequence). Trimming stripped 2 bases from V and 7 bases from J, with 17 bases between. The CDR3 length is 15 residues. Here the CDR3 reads CASSLRVGGATGYTF. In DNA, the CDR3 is TGTGCCAGCAGTTTAAGGGTTGGGGGCGCGACTGGCTACACCTTC.

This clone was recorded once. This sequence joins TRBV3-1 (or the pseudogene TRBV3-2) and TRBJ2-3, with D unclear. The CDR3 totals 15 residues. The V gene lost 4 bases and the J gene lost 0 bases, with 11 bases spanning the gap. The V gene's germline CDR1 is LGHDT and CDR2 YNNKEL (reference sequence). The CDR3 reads CASSPYSPSTDTQYF. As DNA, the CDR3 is TGTGCCAGCAGCCCGTACTCTCCCAGCACAGATACGCAGTATTTT.

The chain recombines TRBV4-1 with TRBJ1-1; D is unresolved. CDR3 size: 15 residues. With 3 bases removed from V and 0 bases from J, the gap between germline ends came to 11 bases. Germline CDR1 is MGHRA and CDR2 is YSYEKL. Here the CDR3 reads CASSQGPGMNTEAFF. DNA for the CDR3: TGCGCCAGCAGCCAGGGCCCTGGAATGAACACTGAAGCTTTCTTT.